Presented here are 8 T cell receptor beta chains from one specimen sequenced in a study of tumor and adjacent non-tumor tissue in lung cancer. This sample's RNA came from whole unsorted tissue. This non-tumor lung sample came from over 3 cm beyond the tumor edge. TCRbeta libraries were built with three rounds of nested PCR, modified from ARM-PCR. TCRdb independently ran MiXCR on the multiplex PCR reads; one entry per CDR3 protein. Of tens of thousands of distinct CDR3 sequences in the sample, around 76% are singletons; the top ten hold 35% to 50%. The sample comprised distant non-tumor lung tissue. The receptors come from a man aged 55 to 70 with non-small cell lung cancer.

Notes on this clonotype: A much larger clone sits a single nucleotide away, making a read error possible. The chain is built from TRBV2 and TRBJ2-7, with D possibly TRBD2 on 5 matching bases. Germline V gives CDR1 SNHLY, CDR2 FYNNEI. Trimming removed 7 bases at V and 2 bases at J, with 12 bases between. This CDR3 contains 13 residues. For the CDR3, the DNA is TGTGCCAGCATTGAGGGCAGCCCCTACGAGCAGTACTTC. Protein: CASIEGSPYEQYF.

This chain joins TRBV4-1 and TRBJ2-7, with 7 bases identical to TRBD2. The V gene end was trimmed by 0 bases and the J gene end by 5 bases; junction bases not matched to a gene: 10. Germline CDR1 reads MGHRA; CDR2 reads YSYEKL. This CDR3 contains 16 residues. The CDR3 DNA reads TGCGCCAGCAGCCAAGAACATCCCGGGAGGTTAAACGAGCAGTACTTC. Its translation: CASSQEHPGRLNEQYF.

In regard to this clonotype: Lacking the conserved final phenylalanine or tryptophan, this CDR3 likely reflects a read error. The chain joins TRBV6-5 to TRBJ2-5; TRBD2 matches at 11 bases. Germline V gene sequence: CDR1 MNHEY, CDR2 SVGAGI. V lost 11 bases, J lost 7 bases, and 9 bases stayed unmatched. The CDR3 runs 13 residues. This CDR3 reads CAASGLADGTQYI. The CDR3 DNA reads as TGTGCCGCCTCGGGACTAGCGGATGGGACCCAGTACATC.

The chain links TRBV5-1 to TRBJ2-1; weak D call: TRBD2 (6 bases). V was cut by 3 bases and J by 6 bases, with 16 bases left in between. This CDR3 has 15 amino acids. CDR1 is SGHRS and CDR2 is YFSETQ in the germline V gene. The CDR3 protein is CASSSSGGNPNEQFF. The CDR3 DNA sequence: TGCGCCAGCAGCTCCTCTGGCGGGAACCCCAATGAGCAGTTCTTC.

In the case of this clonotype: The final CDR3 position lacks the conserved phenylalanine or tryptophan, pointing to a likely read error. The chain employs TRBV11-3 and TRBJ2-7; no clear D gene. Germline CDR1 and CDR2: SGHNT and YENEEA. CDR3 length: 12 amino acids. For the CDR3, the DNA is TGTGCCATCAGCTTAGTGGGCTACGAGCAGTACTTA. It encodes CAISLVGYEQYL.

This clonotype is a singleton in its sample. The junction and the germline gene differ at one end; a read error may be behind it. This sequence joins TRBV29-1 and TRBJ2-7; the match to TRBD2 covers 7 bases. The germline V gene encodes CDR1 SQVTM and CDR2 ANQGSEA. This CDR3 comprises 11 residues. CDR3 protein: CSVVGGKEQYF. CDR3 nucleotide sequence: TGTAGCGTTGTGGGAGGGAAAGAGCAGTACTTC.

Comment on this clonotype: The junction and the germline gene differ at one end; a read error may be behind it. The chain combines TRBV6-5 with TRBJ1-1; D ambiguous. This CDR3 is 15 amino acids long. CDR1 is MNHEY, CDR2 SVGAGI, per germline. The CDR3 loop reads CTSSYGAQVSTETVF. Here the CDR3 DNA reads TGTACCAGCAGTTACGGCGCTCAGGTGTCCACTGAAACTGTCTTT.

In the case of this clonotype: Compared with germline, one end of the junction differs, possibly owing to a read error. The CDR3: CSSSSPNRGRVLSGANVLTF. The CDR3 DNA reads TGTTCCAGCAGCTCACCAAACAGGGGGCGCGTTTTATCTGGGGCCAACGTCCTGACTTTC. The chain is built from TRBV11-2 and TRBJ2-6; 9 positions agree with TRBD1. The CDR3 covers 20 residues. Per the germline V gene, CDR1 is SGHAT and CDR2 is FQNNGV.